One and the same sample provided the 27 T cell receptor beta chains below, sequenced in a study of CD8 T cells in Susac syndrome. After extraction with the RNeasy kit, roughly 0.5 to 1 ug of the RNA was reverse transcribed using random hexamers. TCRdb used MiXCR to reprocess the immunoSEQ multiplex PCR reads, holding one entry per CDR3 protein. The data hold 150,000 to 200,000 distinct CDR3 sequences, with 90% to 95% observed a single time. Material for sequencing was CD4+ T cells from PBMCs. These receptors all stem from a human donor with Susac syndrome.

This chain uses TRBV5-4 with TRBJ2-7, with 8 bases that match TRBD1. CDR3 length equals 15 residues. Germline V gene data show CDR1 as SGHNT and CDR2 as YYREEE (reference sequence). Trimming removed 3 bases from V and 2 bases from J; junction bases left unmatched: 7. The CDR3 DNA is TGTGCCAGCAGCTCTCCGGGACAGGCCCCCTACGAGCAGTACTTC. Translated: CASSSPGQAPYEQYF.

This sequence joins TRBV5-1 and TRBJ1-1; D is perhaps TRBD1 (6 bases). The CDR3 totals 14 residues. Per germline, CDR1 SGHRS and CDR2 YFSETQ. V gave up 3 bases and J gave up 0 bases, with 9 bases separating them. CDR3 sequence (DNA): TGCGCCAGCAGCTCGGGGGCAATGAACACTGAAGCTTTCTTT. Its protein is CASSSGAMNTEAFF.

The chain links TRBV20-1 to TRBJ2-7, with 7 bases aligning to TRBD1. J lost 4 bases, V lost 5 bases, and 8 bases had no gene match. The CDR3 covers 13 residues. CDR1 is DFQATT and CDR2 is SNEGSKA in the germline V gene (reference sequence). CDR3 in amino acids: CSAEGQKQYEQYF. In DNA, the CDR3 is TGCAGTGCTGAGGGACAGAAGCAATACGAGCAGTACTTC.

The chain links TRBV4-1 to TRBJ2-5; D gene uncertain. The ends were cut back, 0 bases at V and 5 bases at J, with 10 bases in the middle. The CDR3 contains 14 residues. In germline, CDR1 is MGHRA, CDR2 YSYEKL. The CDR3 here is CASSQDAGRETQYF. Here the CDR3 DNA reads TGCGCCAGCAGCCAAGATGCCGGGCGGGAGACCCAGTACTTC.

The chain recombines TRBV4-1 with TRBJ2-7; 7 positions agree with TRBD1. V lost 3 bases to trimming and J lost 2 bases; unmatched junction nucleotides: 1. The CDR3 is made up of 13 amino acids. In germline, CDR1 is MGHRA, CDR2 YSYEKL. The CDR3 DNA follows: TGCGCCAGCAGCCAGGACAGGACCTACGAGCAGTACTTC. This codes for CASSQDRTYEQYF.

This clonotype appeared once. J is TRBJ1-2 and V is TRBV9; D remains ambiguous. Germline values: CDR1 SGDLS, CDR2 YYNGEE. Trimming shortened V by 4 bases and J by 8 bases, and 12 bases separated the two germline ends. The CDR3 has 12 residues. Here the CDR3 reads CASSPYSGGYTF. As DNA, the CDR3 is TGTGCCAGCAGCCCCTACTCGGGGGGCTACACCTTC.

This CDR3 is CATSRGSGRGLPYEQYF. CDR3 DNA: TGTGCCACCAGCAGAGGGAGTGGGAGGGGGTTGCCCTACGAGCAGTACTTC. The V and J genes are TRBV15 and TRBJ2-7; maybe TRBD2 (7 bases). V shed 1 base and J shed 2 bases, with 18 bases lying between them. The germline CDR1 and CDR2 sequences are LNHNV and YYDKDF (reference sequence). CDR3 length equals 17 residues.

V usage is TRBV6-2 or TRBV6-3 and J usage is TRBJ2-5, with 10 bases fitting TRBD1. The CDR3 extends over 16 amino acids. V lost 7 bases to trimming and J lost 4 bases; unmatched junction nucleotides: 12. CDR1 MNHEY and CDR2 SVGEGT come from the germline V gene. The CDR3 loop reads CASNLRDRGEGETQYF. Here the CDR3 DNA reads TGTGCCAGCAACCTCCGGGACAGGGGTGAAGGAGAGACCCAGTACTTC.

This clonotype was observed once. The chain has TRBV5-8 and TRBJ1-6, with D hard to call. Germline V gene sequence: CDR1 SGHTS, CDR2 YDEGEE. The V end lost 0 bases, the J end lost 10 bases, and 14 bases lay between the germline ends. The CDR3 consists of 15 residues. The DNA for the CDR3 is TGTGCCAGCAGCTTGGGCGGGTTAATGGGATCACCCCTCCACTTT. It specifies CASSLGGLMGSPLHF.

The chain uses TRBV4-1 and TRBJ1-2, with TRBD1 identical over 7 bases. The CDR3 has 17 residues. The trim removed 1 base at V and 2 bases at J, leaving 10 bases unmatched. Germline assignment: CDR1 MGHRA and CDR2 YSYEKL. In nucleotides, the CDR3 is TGCGCCAGCAGCCAAGCGTTCACTGCGGGACAGAACTATGGCTACACCTTC. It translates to CASSQAFTAGQNYGYTF.

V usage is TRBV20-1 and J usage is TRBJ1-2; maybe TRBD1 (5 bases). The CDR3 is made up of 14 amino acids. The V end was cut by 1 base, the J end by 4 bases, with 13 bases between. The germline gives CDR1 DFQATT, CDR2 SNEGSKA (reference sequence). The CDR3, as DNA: TGCAGTGCTAGAGTAGGGACCTTGGGCTATGGCTACACCTTC. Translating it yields CSARVGTLGYGYTF.

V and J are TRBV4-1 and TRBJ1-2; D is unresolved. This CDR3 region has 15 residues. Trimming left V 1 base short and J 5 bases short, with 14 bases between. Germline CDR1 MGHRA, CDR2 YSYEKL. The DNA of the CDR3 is TGCGCCAGCAGCCAAGGGAGTTACGGGGAGTATGGCTACACCTTC. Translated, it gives CASSQGSYGEYGYTF.

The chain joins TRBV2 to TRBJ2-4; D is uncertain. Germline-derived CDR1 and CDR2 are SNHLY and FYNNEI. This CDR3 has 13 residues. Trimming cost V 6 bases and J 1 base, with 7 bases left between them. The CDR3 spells CASRPDAKNIQYF. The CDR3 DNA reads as TGTGCCAGCAGGCCCGACGCCAAAAACATTCAGTACTTC.

In DNA form, the CDR3 reads TGTGCCAGCAGCGTAGTGGCTAGCGGCCGAACCCAGTACTTC. Its protein product is CASSVVASGRTQYF. The V call is TRBV9, the J call TRBJ2-5, with TRBD2 matching 7 bases. V shed 0 bases, J shed 8 bases, and the junction held 7 bases outside the gene matches. Germline lookup yields CDR1 SGDLS and CDR2 YYNGEE. This CDR3 region has 14 residues.

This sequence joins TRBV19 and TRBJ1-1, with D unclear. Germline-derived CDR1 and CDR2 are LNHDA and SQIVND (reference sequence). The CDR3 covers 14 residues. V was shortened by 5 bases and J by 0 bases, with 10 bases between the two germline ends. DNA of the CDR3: TGTGCCAGTAGTGAGAAGAGGATGAACACTGAAGCTTTCTTT. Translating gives CASSEKRMNTEAFF.

CDR3 in amino acids: CASSVGLAGALRADTQYF. CDR3 in DNA: TGTGCCAGCAGTGTCGGACTAGCGGGGGCCTTAAGGGCAGATACGCAGTATTTT. The chain has TRBV28 and TRBJ2-3; 13 bases fit TRBD2. The ends lost 5 bases at V and 4 bases at J; junction bases unmatched: 12. The CDR3 is 18 residues long. The germline CDR1 and CDR2 sequences are MDHEN and SYDVKM.

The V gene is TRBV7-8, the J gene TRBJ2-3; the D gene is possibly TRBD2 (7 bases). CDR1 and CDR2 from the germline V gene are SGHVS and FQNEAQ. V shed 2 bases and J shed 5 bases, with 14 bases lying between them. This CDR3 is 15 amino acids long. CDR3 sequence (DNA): TGTGCCAGCAGCTTAACCGGGGGGCGGGGAGATACGCAGTATTTT. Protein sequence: CASSLTGGRGDTQYF.

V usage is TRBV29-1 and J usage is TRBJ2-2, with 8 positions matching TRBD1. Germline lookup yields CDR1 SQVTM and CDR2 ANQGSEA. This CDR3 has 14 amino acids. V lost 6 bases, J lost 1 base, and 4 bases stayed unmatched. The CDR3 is CSVPGGMNTGELFF. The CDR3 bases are TGCAGCGTACCAGGGGGCATGAACACCGGGGAGCTGTTTTTT.

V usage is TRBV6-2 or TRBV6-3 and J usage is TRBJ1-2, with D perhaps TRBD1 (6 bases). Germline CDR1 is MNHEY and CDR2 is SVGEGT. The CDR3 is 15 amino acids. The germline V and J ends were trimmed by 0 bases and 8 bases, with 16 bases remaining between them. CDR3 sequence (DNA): TGTGCCAGCAGTTACTCTGGACAGCCCGGTAGAGGCTACACCTTC. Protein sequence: CASSYSGQPGRGYTF.

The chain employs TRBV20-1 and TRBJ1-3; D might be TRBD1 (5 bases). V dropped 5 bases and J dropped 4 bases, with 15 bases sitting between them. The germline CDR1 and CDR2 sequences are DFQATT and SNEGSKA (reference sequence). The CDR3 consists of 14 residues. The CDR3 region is CSAHGQGKGNTIYF. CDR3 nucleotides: TGCAGTGCTCACGGCCAGGGTAAAGGAAACACCATATATTTT.

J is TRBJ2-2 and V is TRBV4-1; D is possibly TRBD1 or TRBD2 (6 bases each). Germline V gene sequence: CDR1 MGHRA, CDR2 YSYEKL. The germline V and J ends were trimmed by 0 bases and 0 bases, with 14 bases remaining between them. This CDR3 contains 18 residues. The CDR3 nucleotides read TGCGCCAGCAGCCAAGATGAAGGGGGGCTAGCGAACACCGGGGAGCTGTTTTTT. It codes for CASSQDEGGLANTGELFF.

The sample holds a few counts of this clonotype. This CDR3 is CASSFGSNQPQHF. Written as DNA, the CDR3 is TGTGCCAGCAGCTTTGGTAGCAATCAGCCCCAGCATTTT. The J gene is TRBJ1-5, the V gene TRBV5-4; D gene uncertain. Germline lookup yields CDR1 SGHNT and CDR2 YYREEE (reference sequence). Between the trimmed V and J ends, which lost 2 bases and 0 bases, there was a span of 3 bases. The CDR3 is made up of 13 amino acids.

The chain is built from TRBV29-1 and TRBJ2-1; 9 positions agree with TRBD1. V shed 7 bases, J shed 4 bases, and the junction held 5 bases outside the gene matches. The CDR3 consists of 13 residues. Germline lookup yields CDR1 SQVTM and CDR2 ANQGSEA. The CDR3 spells CSGRQGGYNEQFF. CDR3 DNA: TGCAGCGGACGACAGGGGGGATACAATGAGCAGTTCTTC.

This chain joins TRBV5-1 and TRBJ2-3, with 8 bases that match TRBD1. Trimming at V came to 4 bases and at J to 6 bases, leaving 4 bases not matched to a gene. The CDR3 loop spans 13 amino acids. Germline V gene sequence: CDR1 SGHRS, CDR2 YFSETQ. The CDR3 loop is CASSPTGGDTQYF. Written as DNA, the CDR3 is TGCGCCAGCAGCCCCACAGGGGGGGATACGCAGTATTTT.

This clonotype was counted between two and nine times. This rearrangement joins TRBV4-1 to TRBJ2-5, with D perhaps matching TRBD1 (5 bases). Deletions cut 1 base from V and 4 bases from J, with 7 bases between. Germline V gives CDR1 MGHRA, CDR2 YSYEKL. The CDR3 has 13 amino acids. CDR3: CASSQGQPETQYF. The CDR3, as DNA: TGCGCCAGCAGCCAAGGACAGCCAGAGACCCAGTACTTC.

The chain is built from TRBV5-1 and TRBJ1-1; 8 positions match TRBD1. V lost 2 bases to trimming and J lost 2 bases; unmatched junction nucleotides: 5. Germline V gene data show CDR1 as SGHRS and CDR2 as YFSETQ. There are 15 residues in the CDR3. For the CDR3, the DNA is TGCGCCAGCAGCTTCCAGGCAGGGGGCAACACTGAAGCTTTCTTT. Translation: CASSFQAGGNTEAFF.

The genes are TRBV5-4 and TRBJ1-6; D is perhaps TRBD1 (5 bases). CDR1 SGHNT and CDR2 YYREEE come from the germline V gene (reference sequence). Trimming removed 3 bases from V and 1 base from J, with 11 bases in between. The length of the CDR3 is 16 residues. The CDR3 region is CASSSGRISYNSPLHF. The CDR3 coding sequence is TGTGCCAGCAGCTCGGGACGAATTTCCTATAATTCACCCCTCCACTTT.